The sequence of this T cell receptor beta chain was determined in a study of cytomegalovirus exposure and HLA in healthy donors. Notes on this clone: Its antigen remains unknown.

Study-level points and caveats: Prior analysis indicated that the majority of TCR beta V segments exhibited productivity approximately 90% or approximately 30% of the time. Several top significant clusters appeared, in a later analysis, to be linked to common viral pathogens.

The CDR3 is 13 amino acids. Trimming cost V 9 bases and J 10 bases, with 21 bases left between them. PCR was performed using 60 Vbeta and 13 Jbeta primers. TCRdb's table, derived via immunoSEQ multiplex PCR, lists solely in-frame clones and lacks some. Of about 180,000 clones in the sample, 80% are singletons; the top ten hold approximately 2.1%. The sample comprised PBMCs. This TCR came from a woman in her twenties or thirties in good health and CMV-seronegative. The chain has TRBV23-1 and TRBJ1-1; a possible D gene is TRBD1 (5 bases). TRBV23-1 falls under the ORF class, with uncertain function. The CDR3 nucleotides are TGCGCCAGTACCCAAGTGGGGGGAGGCGGAGCTTTCTTT. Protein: CASTQVGGGGAFF.